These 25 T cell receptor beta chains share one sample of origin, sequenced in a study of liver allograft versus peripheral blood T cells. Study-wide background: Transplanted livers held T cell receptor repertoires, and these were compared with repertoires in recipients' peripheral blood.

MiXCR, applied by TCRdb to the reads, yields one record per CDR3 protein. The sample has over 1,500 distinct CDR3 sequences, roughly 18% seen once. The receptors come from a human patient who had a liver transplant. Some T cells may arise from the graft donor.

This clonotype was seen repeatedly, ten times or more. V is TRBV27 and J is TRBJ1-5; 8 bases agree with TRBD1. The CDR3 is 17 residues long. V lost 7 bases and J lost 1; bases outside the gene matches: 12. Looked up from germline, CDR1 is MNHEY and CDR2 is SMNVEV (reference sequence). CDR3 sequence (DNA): TGTGCCAGCACCGACCGACAGGGGTGGGAGAGCAATCAGCCCCAGCATTTT. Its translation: CASTDRQGWESNQPQHF.

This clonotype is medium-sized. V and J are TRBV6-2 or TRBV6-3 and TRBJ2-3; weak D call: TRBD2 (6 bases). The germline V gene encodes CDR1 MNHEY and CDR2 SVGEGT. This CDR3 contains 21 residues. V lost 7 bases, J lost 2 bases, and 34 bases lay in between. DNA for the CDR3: TGTGCCAGCATTAAGGGCTCGGAGAGAAGGAGGAGGGGCCGGGACACAGATACGCAGTATTTT. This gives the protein CASIKGSERRRRGRDTDTQYF.

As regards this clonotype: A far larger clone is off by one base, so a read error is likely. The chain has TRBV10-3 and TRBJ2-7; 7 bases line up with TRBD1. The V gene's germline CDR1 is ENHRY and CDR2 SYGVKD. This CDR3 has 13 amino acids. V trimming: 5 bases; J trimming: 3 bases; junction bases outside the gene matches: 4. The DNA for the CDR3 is TGTGCCATCAGTTACCAGGGGGACTACGAGCAGTACTTC. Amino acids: CAISYQGDYEQYF.

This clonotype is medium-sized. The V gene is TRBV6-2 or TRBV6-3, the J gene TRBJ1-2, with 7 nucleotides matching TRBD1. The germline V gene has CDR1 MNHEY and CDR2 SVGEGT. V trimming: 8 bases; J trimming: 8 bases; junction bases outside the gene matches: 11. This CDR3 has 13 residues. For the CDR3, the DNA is TGTGCCAGCGGTCCCCGACAGGGCGGAGGCTACACCTTC. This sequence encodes CASGPRQGGGYTF.

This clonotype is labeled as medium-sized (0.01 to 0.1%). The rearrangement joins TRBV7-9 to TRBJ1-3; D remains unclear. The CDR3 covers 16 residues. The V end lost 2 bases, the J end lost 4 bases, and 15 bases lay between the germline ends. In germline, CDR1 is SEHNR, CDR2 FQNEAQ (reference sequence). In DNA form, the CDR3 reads TGTGCCAGCAGCTTATTACTTCGGGGTCCCGGAAACACCATATATTTT. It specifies CASSLLLRGPGNTIYF.

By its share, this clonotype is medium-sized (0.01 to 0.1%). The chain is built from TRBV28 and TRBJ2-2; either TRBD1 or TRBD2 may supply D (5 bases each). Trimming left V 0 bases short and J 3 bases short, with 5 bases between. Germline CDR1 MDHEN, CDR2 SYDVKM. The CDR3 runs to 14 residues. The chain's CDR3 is CASSLWGDTGELFF. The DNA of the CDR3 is TGTGCCAGCAGTTTATGGGGGGACACCGGGGAGCTGTTTTTT. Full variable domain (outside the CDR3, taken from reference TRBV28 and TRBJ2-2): DVKVTQSSRYLVKRTGEKVFLECVQDMDHENMFWYRQDPGLGLRLIYFSYDVKMKEKGDIPEGYSVSREKKERFSLILESASTNQTSMYLCASSLWGDTGELFFGEGSRLTVL.

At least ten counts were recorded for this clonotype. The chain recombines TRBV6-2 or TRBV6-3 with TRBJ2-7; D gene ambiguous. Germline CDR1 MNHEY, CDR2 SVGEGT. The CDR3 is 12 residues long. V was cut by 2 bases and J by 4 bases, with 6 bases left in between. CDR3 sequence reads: CASSYSFYEQYF. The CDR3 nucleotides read TGTGCCAGCAGTTACAGCTTTTACGAGCAGTACTTC.

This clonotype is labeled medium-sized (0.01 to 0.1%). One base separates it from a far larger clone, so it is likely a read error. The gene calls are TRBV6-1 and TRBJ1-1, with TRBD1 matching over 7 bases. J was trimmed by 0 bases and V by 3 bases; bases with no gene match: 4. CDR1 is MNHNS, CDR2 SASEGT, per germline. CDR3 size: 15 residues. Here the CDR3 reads CASSETGTVNTEAFF. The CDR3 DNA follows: TGTGCCAGCAGTGAGACCGGGACAGTGAACACTGAAGCTTTCTTT.

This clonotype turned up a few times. CDR3 in amino acids: CASSIDLEGDEQFF. The CDR3 coding sequence is TGTGCCAGTAGTATAGATCTGGAGGGCGATGAGCAGTTCTTC. This chain links TRBV19 with TRBJ2-1; D perhaps matches TRBD2 (6 bases). Germline loops: CDR1 LNHDA, CDR2 SQIVND (reference sequence). V lost 0 bases to trimming and J lost 8 bases, with 11 bases between them. The CDR3 consists of 14 residues.

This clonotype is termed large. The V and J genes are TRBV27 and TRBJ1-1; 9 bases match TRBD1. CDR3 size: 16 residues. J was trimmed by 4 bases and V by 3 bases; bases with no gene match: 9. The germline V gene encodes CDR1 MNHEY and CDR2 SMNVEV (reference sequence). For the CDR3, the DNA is TGTGCCAGCAGTTTCACGACAGGGGGGATTAGCACTGAAGCTTTCTTT. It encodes CASSFTTGGISTEAFF.

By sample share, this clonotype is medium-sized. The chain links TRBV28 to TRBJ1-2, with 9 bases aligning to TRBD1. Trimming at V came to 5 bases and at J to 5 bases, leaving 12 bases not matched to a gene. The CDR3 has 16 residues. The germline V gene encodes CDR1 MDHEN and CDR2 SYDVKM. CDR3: CASSADRGTRTYGYTF. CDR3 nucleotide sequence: TGTGCCAGCAGTGCGGACAGGGGAACTCGGACGTATGGCTACACCTTC.

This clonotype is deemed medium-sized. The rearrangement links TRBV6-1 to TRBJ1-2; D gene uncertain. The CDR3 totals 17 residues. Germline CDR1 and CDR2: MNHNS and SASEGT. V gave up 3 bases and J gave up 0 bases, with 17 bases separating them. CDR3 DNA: TGTGCCAGCAGTGAGGTTCCGTCCCGGGCGACTAACTATGGCTACACCTTC. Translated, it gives CASSEVPSRATNYGYTF.

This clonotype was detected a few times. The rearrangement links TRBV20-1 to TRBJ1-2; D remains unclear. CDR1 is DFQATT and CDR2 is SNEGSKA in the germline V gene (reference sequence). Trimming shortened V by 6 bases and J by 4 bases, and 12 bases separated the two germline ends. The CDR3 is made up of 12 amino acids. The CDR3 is CSAEDGIYGYTF. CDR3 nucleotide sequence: TGCAGTGCAGAGGACGGGATCTATGGCTACACCTTC.

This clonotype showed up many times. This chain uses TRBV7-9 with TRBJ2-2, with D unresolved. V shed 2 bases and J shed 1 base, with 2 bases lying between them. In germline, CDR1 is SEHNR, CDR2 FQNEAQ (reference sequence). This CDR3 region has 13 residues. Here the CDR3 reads CASSLLNTGELFF. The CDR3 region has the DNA TGTGCCAGCAGCTTACTGAACACCGGGGAGCTGTTTTTT.

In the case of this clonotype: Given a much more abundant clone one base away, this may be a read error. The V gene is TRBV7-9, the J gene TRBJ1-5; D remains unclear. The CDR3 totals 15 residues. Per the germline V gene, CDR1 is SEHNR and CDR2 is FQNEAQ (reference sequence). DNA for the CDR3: TGTGCCTGCAGTGATCAGGAGTTCGGCAATCAGCCCCAGCATTTT. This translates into CACSDQEFGNQPQHF.

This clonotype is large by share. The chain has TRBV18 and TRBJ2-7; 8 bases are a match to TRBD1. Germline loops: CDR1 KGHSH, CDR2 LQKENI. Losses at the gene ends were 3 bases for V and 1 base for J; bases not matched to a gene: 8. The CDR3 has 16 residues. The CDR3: CASSPDRGSNSYEQYF. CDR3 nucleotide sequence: TGTGCCAGCTCACCTGACAGGGGCTCAAATTCCTACGAGCAGTACTTC.

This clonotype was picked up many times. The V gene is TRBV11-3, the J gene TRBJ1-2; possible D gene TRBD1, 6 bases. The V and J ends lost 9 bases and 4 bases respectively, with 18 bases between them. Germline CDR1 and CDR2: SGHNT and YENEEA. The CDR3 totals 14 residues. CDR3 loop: CARSLRGPIYGYTF. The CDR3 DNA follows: TGTGCCAGATCGCTCAGGGGACCAATCTATGGCTACACCTTC.

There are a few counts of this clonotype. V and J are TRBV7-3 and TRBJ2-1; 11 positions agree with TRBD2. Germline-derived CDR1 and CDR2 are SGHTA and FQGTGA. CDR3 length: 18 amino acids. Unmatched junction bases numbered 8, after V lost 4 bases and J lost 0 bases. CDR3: CASSSPGTSGISYNEQFF. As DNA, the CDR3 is TGTGCCAGCAGCTCCCCTGGGACTAGCGGCATCTCCTACAATGAGCAGTTCTTC.

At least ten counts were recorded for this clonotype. The CDR3 loop is CATSSDFTSGRYSYNEQFF. Written as DNA, the CDR3 is TGTGCCACCAGCAGCGACTTTACTAGCGGGAGATACTCCTACAATGAGCAGTTCTTC. The V gene is TRBV15, the J gene TRBJ2-1; 11 positions agree with TRBD2. Germline CDR1 reads LNHNV; CDR2 reads YYDKDF (reference sequence). This CDR3 comprises 19 residues. V lost 3 bases to trimming and J lost 0 bases; unmatched junction nucleotides: 10.

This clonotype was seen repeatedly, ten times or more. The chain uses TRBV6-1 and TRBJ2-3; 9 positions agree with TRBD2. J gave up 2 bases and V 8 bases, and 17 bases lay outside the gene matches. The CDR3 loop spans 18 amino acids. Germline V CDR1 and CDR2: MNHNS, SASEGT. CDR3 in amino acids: CASSILKLAGGTTDTQYF. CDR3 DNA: TGTGCCAGCTCCATTTTGAAACTAGCGGGTGGGACCACAGATACGCAGTATTTT.

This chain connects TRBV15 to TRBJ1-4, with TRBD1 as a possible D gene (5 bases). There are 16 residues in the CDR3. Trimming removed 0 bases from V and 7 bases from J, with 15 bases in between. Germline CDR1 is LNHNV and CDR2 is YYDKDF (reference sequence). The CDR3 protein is CATSRDVRGAGEKLFF. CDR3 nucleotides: TGTGCCACCAGCAGAGATGTAAGGGGCGCGGGTGAAAAACTGTTTTTT.

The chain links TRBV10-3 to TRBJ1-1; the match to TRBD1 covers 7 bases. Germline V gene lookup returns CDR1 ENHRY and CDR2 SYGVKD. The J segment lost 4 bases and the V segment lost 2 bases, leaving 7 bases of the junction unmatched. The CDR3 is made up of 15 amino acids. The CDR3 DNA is TGTGCCATCAGTGAGACCGGGACAGTTCCCACTGAAGCTTTCTTT. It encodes CAISETGTVPTEAFF.

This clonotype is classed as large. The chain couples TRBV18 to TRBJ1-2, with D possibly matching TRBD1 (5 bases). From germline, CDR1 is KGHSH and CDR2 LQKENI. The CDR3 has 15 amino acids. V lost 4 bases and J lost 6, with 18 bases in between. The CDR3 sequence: CASSRHPREVDGYTF. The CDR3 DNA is TGTGCCAGCTCACGCCACCCCAGGGAGGTCGATGGCTACACCTTC.

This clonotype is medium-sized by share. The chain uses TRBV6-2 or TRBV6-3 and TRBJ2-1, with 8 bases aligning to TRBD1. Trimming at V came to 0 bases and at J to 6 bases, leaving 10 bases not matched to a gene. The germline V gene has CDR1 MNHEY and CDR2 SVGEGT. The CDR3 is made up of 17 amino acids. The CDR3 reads CASSYSKLDRGFNEQFF. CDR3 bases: TGTGCCAGCAGTTACTCGAAACTAGACAGGGGTTTCAATGAGCAGTTCTTC.

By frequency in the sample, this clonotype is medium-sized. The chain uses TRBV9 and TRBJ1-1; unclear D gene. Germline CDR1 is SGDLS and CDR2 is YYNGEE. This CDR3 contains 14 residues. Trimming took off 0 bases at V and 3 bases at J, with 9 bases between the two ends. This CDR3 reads CASSVGAVDTEAFF. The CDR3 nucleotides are TGTGCCAGCAGCGTAGGGGCAGTAGACACTGAAGCTTTCTTT.